The 20 T cell receptor beta chains below all came from one sample that was sequenced in a study of blood T cell repertoires in COVID-19. Generated by immunoSEQ multiplex PCR, the TCRdb table keeps only in-frame clones and is missing some. Among some 150,000 clones listed, roughly 90% were seen once. Sequencing used peripheral blood. The receptor set was obtained from a woman between 50 and 59 years old with acute or convalescent COVID-19.

J is TRBJ1-2 and V is TRBV7-9; D not certain. Germline CDR1 reads SEHNR; CDR2 reads FQNEAQ (reference sequence). The germline V and J ends were trimmed by 5 bases and 6 bases, with 10 bases remaining between them. CDR3 length: 12 amino acids. CDR3 amino acids: CASSLLENGYTF. CDR3 DNA sequence: TGTGCCAGCAGCCTGTTAGAAAATGGCTACACCTTC. Supplemented by reference TRBV7-9 and TRBJ1-2, the full variable domain reads DTGVSQNPRHKITKRGQNVTFRCDPISEHNRLYWYRQTLGQGPEFLTYFQNEAQLEKSRLLSDRFSAERPKGSFSTLEIQRTEQGDSAMYLCASSLLENGYTFGSGTRLTVV.

The rearrangement joins TRBV2 to TRBJ1-5; D not resolved. V was pared by 8 bases and J by 0 bases, with 14 bases between. Germline-derived CDR1 and CDR2 are SNHLY and FYNNEI. The CDR3 is 15 residues long. This CDR3 is CASQKERYSNQPQHF. The CDR3 DNA reads TGTGCCAGCCAGAAAGAGAGGTATAGCAATCAGCCCCAGCATTTT.

This chain connects TRBV6-5 to TRBJ1-4, with D perhaps matching TRBD1 (5 bases). The CDR3 has 13 amino acids. The germline CDR1 and CDR2 sequences are MNHEY and SVGAGI. The V gene lost 6 bases and the J gene lost 7 bases, with 12 bases spanning the gap. The CDR3 is CASRAAGGEKLFF. The CDR3 bases are TGTGCCAGCAGGGCCGCGGGGGGTGAAAAACTGTTTTTT.

The V call is TRBV7-9, the J call TRBJ1-2, with a possible D match to TRBD1 (6 bases). This CDR3 is built from 16 residues. V was trimmed by 5 bases and J by 8 bases, leaving 24 bases between them. CDR1 is SEHNR, CDR2 FQNEAQ, per germline (reference sequence). The CDR3 loop reads CASSVTRDTDERGYTF. The CDR3 nucleotides are TGTGCCAGCAGCGTCACTCGGGACACGGACGAAAGGGGCTACACCTTC.

This chain links TRBV10-2 with TRBJ1-5, with D hard to call. In germline, CDR1 is WSHSY, CDR2 SAAADI. V was cut by 1 base and J by 2 bases, with 12 bases left in between. The CDR3 totals 16 residues. The CDR3 sequence: CASSELYPGGNQPQHF. Here the CDR3 DNA reads TGCGCCAGCAGTGAGTTATACCCGGGTGGCAATCAGCCCCAGCATTTT.

This chain connects TRBV5-1 to TRBJ2-1, with 12 bases lining up with TRBD2. This CDR3 is 13 amino acids long. Trimming took 7 bases from V and 8 from J; bases not matched to a gene: 4. From germline, CDR1 is SGHRS and CDR2 YFSETQ. The CDR3 spells CASRLAGEYEQFF. DNA for the CDR3: TGCGCCAGCCGACTAGCGGGAGAGTATGAGCAGTTCTTC.

The table lists this clone with a few counts. Written as DNA, the CDR3 is TGTGCCAGCAGAATCGGGTACTCTGGAAACACCATATATTTT. Amino acids: CASRIGYSGNTIYF. The rearrangement joins TRBV6-5 to TRBJ1-3; D uncertain. V gave up 6 bases and J gave up 0 bases, with 9 bases separating them. This CDR3 region has 14 residues. CDR1 is MNHEY, CDR2 SVGAGI, per germline.

The V gene is TRBV19, the J gene TRBJ2-3; 9 bases fit TRBD2. Germline loops: CDR1 LNHDA, CDR2 SQIVND (reference sequence). The CDR3 has 15 amino acids. J gave up 6 bases and V 6 bases, and 10 bases lay outside the gene matches. The CDR3 DNA sequence: TGTGCCAGTAGCTCTCTAGCGGGGCCTAGGGATACGCAGTATTTT. Protein product: CASSSLAGPRDTQYF.

This clone has just a few counts. The CDR3 region has the DNA TGTGCCAGTAGTATAACAGGGACCTACGAGCAGTACTTC. Its translation is CASSITGTYEQYF. The V gene is TRBV19, the J gene TRBJ2-7; D possibly corresponds to TRBD1 (6 bases). Germline V lookup: CDR1 LNHDA, CDR2 SQIVND (reference sequence). This CDR3 is 13 amino acids long. The V end was cut by 2 bases, the J end by 2 bases, with 7 bases between.

V is TRBV14 and J is TRBJ2-6; 8 positions match TRBD2. CDR1 is SGHDN and CDR2 is FVKESK in the germline V gene. J gave up 0 bases and V 2 bases, and 9 bases lay outside the gene matches. CDR3 length: 19 amino acids. The CDR3 sequence: CASSQLTGGLHSGANVLTF. The CDR3 DNA follows: TGTGCCAGCAGCCAATTAACGGGGGGGCTTCACTCTGGGGCCAACGTCCTGACTTTC. The variable domain in full, completed from reference TRBV14 and TRBJ2-6, reads EAGVTQFPSHSVIEKGQTVTLRCDPISGHDNLYWYRRVMGKEIKFLLHFVKESKQDESGMPNNRFLAERTGGTYSTLKVQPAELEDSGVYFCASSQLTGGLHSGANVLTFGAGSRLTVL.

V is TRBV27 and J is TRBJ1-1; 7 bases fit TRBD1. Germline CDR1 and CDR2: MNHEY and SMNVEV (reference sequence). This CDR3 has 15 amino acids. With V trimmed by 1 base and J by 4 bases, 6 bases remained unmatched. This CDR3 reads CASSLWAQGSTEAFF. CDR3 DNA sequence: TGTGCCAGCAGTTTATGGGCACAGGGGAGCACTGAAGCTTTCTTT.

CDR3 sequence reads: CASSWGQGNTGELFF. The CDR3 DNA follows: TGTGCCAGCAGCTGGGGACAGGGGAACACCGGGGAGCTGTTTTTT. The chain links TRBV5-4 to TRBJ2-2, with 9 bases that match TRBD1. Germline-derived CDR1 and CDR2 are SGHNT and YYREEE (reference sequence). Germline trimming cut 3 bases from V and 1 base from J; bases unmatched to any gene: 1. This CDR3 has 15 residues.

The rearrangement uses TRBV5-4 and TRBJ2-2; a weak D match, TRBD1 (6 bases). The V gene's germline CDR1 is SGHNT and CDR2 YYREEE (reference sequence). V gave up 4 bases and J gave up 3 bases, with 13 bases separating them. This CDR3 comprises 15 residues. DNA of the CDR3: TGTGCCAGCAGCCTTATAGACAGGCACACCGGGGAGCTGTTTTTT. This codes for CASSLIDRHTGELFF.

J is TRBJ2-5 and V is TRBV7-9, with a possible D match to TRBD1 (6 bases). V was clipped by 2 bases and J by 7 bases, with 17 bases between them. Looked up from germline, CDR1 is SEHNR and CDR2 is FQNEAQ (reference sequence). The CDR3 has 15 residues. The CDR3 reads CASSLTVDSHGTQYF. The CDR3 region has the DNA TGTGCCAGCAGCTTAACCGTGGACAGTCATGGGACCCAGTACTTC.

This clone has just one count. V is TRBV18 and J is TRBJ2-2, with 12 bases lining up with TRBD2. With V trimmed by 2 bases and J by 9 bases, 10 bases remained unmatched. The CDR3 is 17 residues long. Germline V gene data show CDR1 as KGHSH and CDR2 as LQKENI. The CDR3 coding sequence is TGTGCCAGCTCACCATTCCCTAGCGGGAGGGTCATCCGGGAGCTGTTTTTT. Translated, it gives CASSPFPSGRVIRELFF.

The chain joins TRBV30 to TRBJ1-5; 12 positions match TRBD1. CDR1 GTSNPN and CDR2 SVGIG come from the germline V gene (reference sequence). V dropped 2 bases and J dropped 6; count of bases not matched to a gene: 5. This CDR3 has 15 amino acids. CDR3 sequence: CAWSPEGQGAQPQHF. The CDR3 bases are TGTGCCTGGAGTCCCGAGGGACAGGGGGCTCAGCCCCAGCATTTT.

CDR3 loop: CASSPLDRALREQYF. Here the CDR3 DNA reads TGTGCCAGCAGCCCCTTGGACAGGGCCCTACGTGAGCAGTACTTC. The J gene is TRBJ2-7, the V gene TRBV9; 8 bases agree with TRBD1. The CDR3 totals 15 residues. V shed 4 bases and J 7 bases; nucleotides not matched to a gene: 13. Germline values: CDR1 SGDLS, CDR2 YYNGEE.

The gene calls are TRBV12-5 and TRBJ1-1; D call uncertain. Germline assignment: CDR1 LGHNT and CDR2 FRNRAP. This CDR3 is built from 12 residues. The V gene lost 6 bases and the J gene lost 0 bases, with 5 bases spanning the gap. In DNA, the CDR3 is TGTGCTAGTGGCAGGATGAACACTGAAGCTTTCTTT. Translation gives CASGRMNTEAFF.

This rearrangement joins TRBV10-2 to TRBJ1-1; D remains unclear. This CDR3 is built from 14 residues. Trimming pared 6 bases from V and 3 bases from J, leaving 14 bases between. The V gene's germline CDR1 is WSHSY and CDR2 SAAADI. Here the CDR3 reads CASREGGAHTEAFF. The CDR3, as DNA: TGCGCCAGCAGAGAGGGAGGTGCCCACACTGAAGCTTTCTTT.

The genes are TRBV19 and TRBJ1-2, with D perhaps TRBD1 (6 bases). Germline CDR1 reads LNHDA; CDR2 reads SQIVND (reference sequence). The CDR3 is 11 residues long. The V and J ends lost 7 bases and 6 bases respectively, with 9 bases between them. Here the CDR3 reads CASTGENGYTF. DNA for the CDR3: TGTGCCAGTACAGGGGAGAATGGCTACACCTTC.